Listed below are T cell receptor beta chains from one sample, sequenced in a study of cytomegalovirus exposure and HLA in healthy donors. Measured with immunoSEQ multiplex PCR; TCRdb has only the in-frame clones, and not every one. The sample includes 150,000 to 200,000 clones, roughly 65% of them seen just once. Specimen: PBMCs. These receptors all stem from a woman between 18 and 30 years old in good health and CMV-seropositive. Each CDR3 is given with its conserved first and last residue. A D gene is named only where the DNA matches it firmly. A clone size is listed for some rows: how often the clone was seen (once, few, many), or a class if it is expanded.

NA	TRBV4-2	NA	TRBJ1-1	TGTGCCAGCAGCCAAGTTACGGACAGCCCGATGAACACTGAAGCTTTCTTT	CASSQVTDSPMNTEAFF
NA	TRBV19	NA	TRBJ2-3	TGTGCCAGTAGTACACTAGCTATCCCCACCTCAGATACGCAGTATTTT	CASSTLAIPTSDTQYF
NA	TRBV27	NA	TRBJ2-1	TGTGCCAGCAGTCCATGGGACTTCCCCACGGGGGATGAGCAGTTCTTC	CASSPWDFPTGDEQFF
NA	TRBV29-1	NA	TRBJ1-1	TGCAGCGTTGAAAGAATGGCAGCTTTCTTT	CSVERMAAFF
NA	TRBV15	NA	TRBJ1-4	TGTGCCACCAGCAGCCCACGGGGATTTAATGAAAAACTGTTTTTT	CATSSPRGFNEKLFF
few	TRBV6-5	NA	TRBJ1-4	TGTGCCAGCAGACCCGGGTCTCCGGGAGGAAAACTGTTTTTT	CASRPGSPGGKLFF
few	TRBV2	TRBD1	TRBJ1-2	TGTGCCAGCAGTCCCCCCGACAGGGGGCAGCGTGGCTACACCTTC	CASSPPDRGQRGYTF
NA	TRBV28	TRBD1	TRBJ1-5	TGTGCCAGCAGCCCCCACGGACAGGGGGTGAGCAATCAGCCCCAGCATTTT	CASSPHGQGVSNQPQHF
NA	TRBV25-1	TRBD1	TRBJ2-7	TGTGCCAGCAGTGACAGGGGGCGCGTAGAGCAGTACTTC	CASSDRGRVEQYF
once	TRBV10-3	TRBD2	TRBJ2-1	TGTGCATCTCAGGGACCGGGACTAGCGGGAGGGGATGAGCAGTTCTTC	CASQGPGLAGGDEQFF
NA	TRBV4-1	TRBD1	TRBJ1-2	TGCGCCAGCAGCCAAGTACAGGGGTTCGGCTACACCTTC	CASSQVQGFGYTF
NA	TRBV5-1	NA	TRBJ2-6	TGCGCCAGCAGCCTCGACGGGTCCTCTGGGGCCAACGTCCTGACTTTC	CASSLDGSSGANVLTF
once	TRBV4-2	TRBD2	TRBJ2-2	TGTGCCAGCAGCGGCGGGGGGGCTGCCGGGGAGCTGTTTTTT	CASSGGGAAGELFF
NA	TRBV28	NA	TRBJ2-6	TGTGCCAGCAGTTTAACAGAACTCTCTGGGGCCAACGTCCTGACTTTC	CASSLTELSGANVLTF
few	TRBV27	TRBD1	TRBJ2-3	TGTGCCAGCAGTCCCCCGGACAGGGTTGTGGATACGCAGTATTTT	CASSPPDRVVDTQYF
NA	TRBV5-5	NA	TRBJ2-7	TGTGCCAGCAGCTTTAGCGCGGTTTACGAGCAGTACTTC	CASSFSAVYEQYF
NA	TRBV19	NA	TRBJ2-1	TGTGCCAGTAGTATATCTTGGAGCCCCCGGAACAATGAGCAGTTCTTC	CASSISWSPRNNEQFF
NA	TRBV7-3	NA	TRBJ2-7	TGTGCCAGCAGCTTCGCGACGGGATCCTACGAGCAGTACTTC	CASSFATGSYEQYF
NA	TRBV15	NA	TRBJ2-1	TGTGCCACCAGCAGATGGGCAACCAATGAGCAGTTCTTC	CATSRWATNEQFF
NA	TRBV19	NA	TRBJ1-5	TGTGCCAGTAGTATATCTCAGGGAGGCGGGCCCCAGCATTTT	CASSISQGGGPQHF
few	TRBV15	NA	TRBJ1-2	TGTGCCACCAGCAGCGGCCGGGGGAAAAACTATGGCTACACCTTC	CATSSGRGKNYGYTF
NA	TRBV2	TRBD1	TRBJ1-3	TGTGCCAGCAGTCAGGGGACAGGGACTGGAAACACCATATATTTT	CASSQGTGTGNTIYF
NA	TRBV6-4	TRBD2	TRBJ2-6	TGTGCCAGCAGTGATAGGTTCCGGGGGGAGAACTCTGGGGCCAACGTCCTGACTTTC	CASSDRFRGENSGANVLTF
NA	TRBV7-2	TRBD1	TRBJ2-6	TGTGCCAGCAGCTTCAGCCCGGGACAGGGGGCGACTGGGGCCAACGTCCTGACTTTC	CASSFSPGQGATGANVLTF
NA	TRBV30	NA	TRBJ1-5	TGTGCCTGGAGTCGGGGGAGGCAGCCCCAGCATTTT	CAWSRGRQPQHF
NA	TRBV7-9	TRBD1	TRBJ2-1	TGTGCCAGCAGCCCAAACCTTCAGGGGGTGAGATACAATGAGCAGTTCTTC	CASSPNLQGVRYNEQFF
NA	TRBV5-4	TRBD2	TRBJ2-2	TGTGCCAGCAGCTCCAAGCGGGGGGCGAACACCGGGGAGCTGTTTTTT	CASSSKRGANTGELFF
NA	TRBV5-6	NA	TRBJ2-3	TGTGCCAGCAGTTCCGTCGGTACGCAGTATTTT	CASSSVGTQYF
NA	TRBV15	TRBD1	TRBJ2-5	TGTGCCACCAGCAGAGATAATTCAGGGGGAGAGACCCAGTACTTC	CATSRDNSGGETQYF
few	TRBV2	NA	TRBJ1-1	TGTGCCAGCACGGTGGGAGCAGCTGGGGCTTTCTTT	CASTVGAAGAFF
NA	TRBV5-1	TRBD2	TRBJ2-5	TGCGCCAGCACCCTTAGCGGGGGGGCCTACGAGACCCAGTACTTC	CASTLSGGAYETQYF
NA	TRBV5-1	TRBD1	TRBJ1-5	TGCGCCAGCAGCTTAGGGGACAGCAATAGCAATCAGCCCCAGCATTTT	CASSLGDSNSNQPQHF
NA	TRBV27	TRBD1	TRBJ2-7	TGTGCCAGCAGTTGGAGGGACAGGGGTGTCGCTACCTACGAGCAGTACTTC	CASSWRDRGVATYEQYF
NA	TRBV5-1	NA	TRBJ1-1	TGCGCCAGCAGCTTGGCGGGGAACACTGAAGCTTTCTTT	CASSLAGNTEAFF
once	TRBV5-1	NA	TRBJ1-1	TGCGCCAGCAGCGCGGAGCGGGTGACGAACACTGAAGCTTTCTTT	CASSAERVTNTEAFF
once	TRBV27	NA	TRBJ1-6	TGTGCCAGCAGTTTATGGCAGGGCGGTAATTCACCCCTCCACTTT	CASSLWQGGNSPLHF
NA	TRBV10-3	NA	TRBJ1-2	TGTGCCATCAGTGAGGGAGTCAGGGAACGCTACACCTTC	CAISEGVRERYTF
NA	TRBV7-9	TRBD1	TRBJ1-4	TGTGCCAGCAGGCTCGGACAGGGAGTGTGGAATGAAAAACTGTTTTTT	CASRLGQGVWNEKLFF
NA	TRBV27	NA	TRBJ2-5	TGTGCCAGCAGTCACCGTGGCCGAGAGACCCAGTACTTC	CASSHRGRETQYF
NA	TRBV19	NA	TRBJ2-2	TGTGCCAGTAGTCTAGAAGACTCGTCCGGGGAGCTGTTTTTT	CASSLEDSSGELFF
NA	TRBV18	NA	TRBJ1-2	TGTGCCAGCTCACCAGACCAGGATATCTATGGCTACACCTTC	CASSPDQDIYGYTF
NA	TRBV6-5	NA	TRBJ1-6	TGTGCCAGCAGCCTCAAGGAGGGAATTTCACCCCTCCACTTT	CASSLKEGISPLHF
NA	TRBV28	NA	TRBJ1-2	TGTGCCAGCAGTTTGGGGGGGGCCGATGGCTACACCTTC	CASSLGGADGYTF
NA	TRBV19	TRBD1	TRBJ2-7	TGTGCCAGTAGTTCACCGGGACAGGGCTGGTACGAGCAGTACTTC	CASSSPGQGWYEQYF
NA	TRBV5-1	NA	TRBJ2-7	TGCGCCAGCAGCACGGAGAGCTCCTACGAGCAGTACTTC	CASSTESSYEQYF
NA	TRBV10-1	TRBD2	TRBJ2-2	TGCGCCAGCAGTGACCAGCGGGAGTACACCGGGGAGCTGTTTTTT	CASSDQREYTGELFF
few	TRBV6-6	TRBD2	TRBJ2-1	TGTGCCGGAGCGGGGAGCTCCTACAATGAGCAGTTCTTC	CAGAGSSYNEQFF
NA	TRBV27	NA	TRBJ2-2	TGTGCCAGCAAACTAACCAAGGGGTTTAGAACCGGGGAGCTGTTTTTT	CASKLTKGFRTGELFF
NA	TRBV28	TRBD1	TRBJ2-7	TGTGCCAGCAGTACAAGGACAGGGCTCCACGAGCAGTACTTC	CASSTRTGLHEQYF
NA	TRBV18	NA	TRBJ1-4	TGTGCCAGCTCACCTGACAGAAATAATGAAAAACTGTTTTTT	CASSPDRNNEKLFF
NA	TRBV30	TRBD1	TRBJ2-7	TGTGCCTGGGACCCCGGGACAGCACCCTACGAGCAGTACTTC	CAWDPGTAPYEQYF
once	TRBV29-1	TRBD2	TRBJ2-7	TGCAGCGTCACCCGGGGGGGCTTCTCCTACGAGCAGTACTTC	CSVTRGGFSYEQYF
NA	TRBV7-9	NA	TRBJ2-5	TGTGCCAGCAGCTGCCTGGAGCGGGAGACCCAGTACTTC	CASSCLERETQYF
once	TRBV19	TRBD1	TRBJ1-4	TGTGCCAGTAAGGACAGGGTAACTAATGAAAAACTGTTTTTT	CASKDRVTNEKLFF
NA	TRBV7-3	TRBD2	TRBJ2-1	TGTGCCAGCAGCTTGATCGGGGGAGGGCTCTTTCGGGGGACCTACGGCAATGAGCAGTTCTTC	CASSLIGGGLFRGTYGNEQFF
NA	TRBV19	NA	TRBJ2-7	TGTGCCAGTAGTGGTTTCCGGGGAGAGCAGTACTTC	CASSGFRGEQYF
NA	TRBV19	NA	TRBJ2-7	TGTGCCAGTAGTATAGGATCCCTAGTCTACGAGCAGTACTTC	CASSIGSLVYEQYF
NA	TRBV5-6	NA	TRBJ2-5	TGTGCCAGCAGCCTTGGGGGGGCTCGGGAGAGAGAAGAAGAGACCCAGTACTTC	CASSLGGAREREEETQYF
NA	TRBV25-1	NA	TRBJ2-7	TGTGCCAGCGCCGGTCCCGGGGACTCCTACGAGCAGTACTTC	CASAGPGDSYEQYF
NA	TRBV5-4	NA	TRBJ2-7	TGTGCCAGCAGCCCGGGACTGAAACACGCCTACGAGCAGTACTTC	CASSPGLKHAYEQYF